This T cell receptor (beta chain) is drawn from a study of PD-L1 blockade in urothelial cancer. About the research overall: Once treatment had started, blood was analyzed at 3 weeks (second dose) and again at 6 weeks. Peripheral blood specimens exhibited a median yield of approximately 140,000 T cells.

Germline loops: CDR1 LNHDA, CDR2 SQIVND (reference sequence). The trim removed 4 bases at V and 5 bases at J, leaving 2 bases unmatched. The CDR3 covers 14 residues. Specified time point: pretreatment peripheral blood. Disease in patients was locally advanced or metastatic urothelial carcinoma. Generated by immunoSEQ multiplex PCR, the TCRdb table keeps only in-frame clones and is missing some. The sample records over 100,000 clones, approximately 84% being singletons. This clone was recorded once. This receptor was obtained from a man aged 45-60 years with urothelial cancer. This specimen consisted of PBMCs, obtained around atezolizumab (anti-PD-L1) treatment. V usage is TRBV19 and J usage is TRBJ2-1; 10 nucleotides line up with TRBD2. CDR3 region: CASSKLAGNNEQFF. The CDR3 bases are TGTGCCAGTAGTAAACTAGCGGGAAACAATGAGCAGTTCTTC.